The 29 T cell receptor beta chains below were found in one sample sequenced in a study of shared clonotypes between healthy human individuals. Assay: immunoSEQ multiplex PCR; the TCRdb copy retains only in-frame clones and omits some. The top ten clones hold 1.7% of a sample with roughly 700,000 clones, around 74% of them seen once. The sequenced sample consisted of memory CD4+ T cells sorted from blood. Subset here: CD45RA-negative fraction. The receptors were gathered from a woman in her thirties in good health.

The chain combines TRBV14 with TRBJ2-5, with D perhaps being TRBD1 or TRBD2 (5 bases each). Deletions cut 3 bases from V and 1 base from J, with 12 bases between. This CDR3 contains 15 residues. Germline V gene data show CDR1 as SGHDN and CDR2 as FVKESK. The chain's CDR3 is CASSHPGRIQETQYF. Here the CDR3 DNA reads TGTGCCAGCAGCCATCCGGGACGGATCCAAGAGACCCAGTACTTC.

The chain has TRBV2 and TRBJ2-7, with 12 bases that match TRBD2. CDR1 is SNHLY and CDR2 is FYNNEI in the germline V gene. The CDR3 is 15 amino acids. V lost 6 bases and J lost 6; bases outside the gene matches: 9. CDR3 amino acids: CASSRLAGVGLEQYF. The CDR3 bases are TGTGCCAGCAGCAGACTAGCGGGAGTGGGGCTCGAGCAGTACTTC.

The sample holds a few counts of this clone. CDR3 DNA: TGTGCCAGCAGCCTCGGCAGACAATATCAGCCCCAGCATTTT. It specifies CASSLGRQYQPQHF. The V call is TRBV2, the J call TRBJ1-5, with D hard to call. Deletions cut 6 bases from V and 5 bases from J, with 14 bases between. There are 14 residues in the CDR3. In germline, CDR1 is SNHLY, CDR2 FYNNEI.

This chain joins TRBV4-1 and TRBJ1-4, with 8 bases lining up with TRBD1. J lost 6 bases, V lost 3 bases, and 9 bases had no gene match. Germline V gene data show CDR1 as MGHRA and CDR2 as YSYEKL. CDR3 length: 16 residues. The CDR3 bases are TGCGCCAGCAGCCAGGGACAGGCCGGGAGGGATGAAAAACTGTTTTTT. Its translation is CASSQGQAGRDEKLFF.

This chain joins TRBV7-3 and TRBJ1-5, with D uncertain. Trimming removed 5 bases at V and 5 bases at J, with 10 bases between. The CDR3 runs to 13 residues. CDR1 SGHTA and CDR2 FQGTGA come from the germline V gene. The CDR3 DNA reads as TGTGCCAGCAGCACGGGCCCCGATCAGCCCCAGCATTTT. This gives the protein CASSTGPDQPQHF.

This sequence joins TRBV6-1 and TRBJ1-5; 8 bases are shared with TRBD1. The CDR3 has 17 residues. CDR1 and CDR2 (germline): MNHNS, SASEGT. The trim removed 2 bases at V and 5 bases at J, leaving 11 bases unmatched. CDR3 nucleotide sequence: TGTGCCAGCAGTGAATTCGGGCAGGGGGCGGGGGATCAGCCCCAGCATTTT. Its protein is CASSEFGQGAGDQPQHF.

The rearrangement uses TRBV4-1 and TRBJ1-4; D remains unclear. V shed 1 base and J shed 4 bases, with 7 bases lying between them. The CDR3 extends over 14 amino acids. In germline, CDR1 is MGHRA, CDR2 YSYEKL. CDR3 residues: CASSQVGINEKLFF. As DNA, the CDR3 is TGCGCCAGCAGCCAAGTGGGGATTAATGAAAAACTGTTTTTT.

This clone appeared a few times. The rearrangement uses TRBV2 and TRBJ1-2; D is unresolved. V lost 8 bases and J 4 bases, leaving 5 bases between the germline ends. The CDR3 runs to 10 residues. Germline V gives CDR1 SNHLY, CDR2 FYNNEI. The CDR3 reads CASLSYGYTF. The CDR3, as DNA: TGTGCCAGCCTATCCTATGGCTACACCTTC. Supplemented by reference TRBV2 and TRBJ1-2, the full variable domain reads EPEVTQTPSHQVTQMGQEVILRCVPISNHLYFYWYRQILGQKVEFLVSFYNNEISEKSEIFDDQFSVERPDGSNFTLKIRSTKLEDSAMYFCASLSYGYTFGSGTRLTVV.

The rearrangement uses TRBV27 and TRBJ2-3; D tentatively fits TRBD1 or TRBD2 (5 bases each). The ends were cut back, 8 bases at V and 6 bases at J, with 15 bases in the middle. Germline V gene data show CDR1 as MNHEY and CDR2 as SMNVEV (reference sequence). The CDR3 is 13 residues long. Here the CDR3 reads CASGRWGKDTQYF. CDR3 DNA sequence: TGTGCCAGCGGAAGATGGGGGAAGGATACGCAGTATTTT.

This clone was counted only a few times. This chain links TRBV5-1 with TRBJ1-2; maybe TRBD1 (5 bases). V lost 1 base, J lost 5 bases, and 9 bases lay in between. Germline CDR1 SGHRS, CDR2 YFSETQ. The CDR3 runs to 13 residues. Here the CDR3 DNA reads TGCGCCAGCAGCTTGCTAACAGGTTATGGCTACACCTTC. Its protein product is CASSLLTGYGYTF.

A remark on this clone: Other DNA sequences in this specimen translate into the identical CDR3. The V gene is TRBV2, the J gene TRBJ2-2; 9 bases line up with TRBD2. The ends lost 2 bases at V and 6 bases at J; junction bases unmatched: 7. Germline V CDR1 and CDR2: SNHLY, FYNNEI. The CDR3 length is 16 residues. The CDR3 loop reads CASSERVAGDSGELFF. Written as DNA, the CDR3 is TGTGCCAGCAGTGAAAGGGTAGCGGGAGATTCCGGGGAGCTGTTTTTT.

This clone has a single count. This sequence joins TRBV28 and TRBJ1-5; D unresolved. The CDR3 has 12 amino acids. Per the germline V gene, CDR1 is MDHEN and CDR2 is SYDVKM. DNA for the CDR3: TGTTCCACGACGGATAGCAATCAGCCCCAGCATTTT. This translates into CSTTDSNQPQHF.

This chain joins TRBV11-3 and TRBJ1-5; D is unclear. Germline CDR1 reads SGHNT; CDR2 reads YENEEA. V dropped 3 bases and J dropped 5 bases, with 8 bases sitting between them. This CDR3 spans 13 amino acids. The CDR3 loop is CASSFREDQPQHF. The DNA for the CDR3 is TGTGCCAGCAGCTTTAGGGAAGATCAGCCCCAGCATTTT.

The rearrangement uses TRBV2 and TRBJ2-1; 7 nucleotides line up with TRBD1. V gave up 6 bases and J gave up 5 bases; unmatched junction bases: 7. The germline V gene encodes CDR1 SNHLY and CDR2 FYNNEI. The CDR3 is made up of 14 amino acids. The CDR3 bases are TGTGCCAGCAGGGGACGACAGGGTAACAATGAGCAGTTCTTC. This sequence encodes CASRGRQGNNEQFF.

V is TRBV28 and J is TRBJ1-3; TRBD1 is a possible D gene (6 bases). V lost 2 bases and J 1 base, leaving 6 bases between the germline ends. Germline loops: CDR1 MDHEN, CDR2 SYDVKM. The CDR3 sequence is 14 residues long. CDR3 loop: CASSLGTSGNTIYF. CDR3 DNA: TGTGCCAGCAGTTTAGGGACATCTGGAAACACCATATATTTT.

The gene calls are TRBV25-1 and TRBJ2-1; TRBD2 matches 11 bases. The V gene end was trimmed by 10 bases and the J gene end by 1 base; junction bases not matched to a gene: 6. Germline CDR1 and CDR2: MGHDK and SYGVNS. CDR3 length equals 15 residues. The CDR3 protein is CATSTSGNSYNEQFF. Here the CDR3 DNA reads TGTGCCACCTCGACTAGCGGGAATTCCTACAATGAGCAGTTCTTC.

The chain recombines TRBV19 with TRBJ2-3; tentatively, D is TRBD2 (6 bases). The CDR3 totals 12 residues. Germline V CDR1 and CDR2: LNHDA, SQIVND (reference sequence). V was clipped by 6 bases and J by 4 bases, with 8 bases between them. DNA for the CDR3: TGTGCCAGTAGACGGGACTCAGATACGCAGTATTTT. This encodes CASRRDSDTQYF.

As regards this clone: A read error may produce the germline difference seen at one junction end. This sequence joins TRBV4-1 and TRBJ2-1; possibly TRBD2 for D (6 bases). This CDR3 is 12 amino acids long. CDR1 MGHRA and CDR2 YSYEKL come from the germline V gene. In nucleotides, the CDR3 is TGCGCCAGCAGCCAAGATCCGGGACTCAGGCTCTTC. Translated: CASSQDPGLRLF.

The chain employs TRBV28 and TRBJ2-3, with 13 positions matching TRBD2. CDR1 MDHEN and CDR2 SYDVKM come from the germline V gene. The V segment lost 5 bases and the J segment 2 bases; nucleotides outside the gene matches: 13. The CDR3 length is 19 residues. The CDR3 loop reads CASSPIGTSGTGITDTQYF. The CDR3 region has the DNA TGTGCCAGCAGTCCCATCGGGACTAGCGGGACAGGAATCACAGATACGCAGTATTTT. The full variable domain, in which reference TRBV28 and TRBJ2-3 provide the parts outside the CDR3, is DVKVTQSSRYLVKRTGEKVFLECVQDMDHENMFWYRQDPGLGLRLIYFSYDVKMKEKGDIPEGYSVSREKKERFSLILESASTNQTSMYLCASSPIGTSGTGITDTQYFGPGTRLTVL.

Worth noting for this clone: Other nucleotide sequences from this sample produce the same CDR3. The gene calls are TRBV29-1 and TRBJ1-1, with 7 bases lining up with TRBD1. Trimming cost V 6 bases and J 1 base; bases outside gene matches: 2. The germline gives CDR1 SQVTM, CDR2 ANQGSEA. The CDR3 covers 12 residues. In DNA form, the CDR3 reads TGCAGCGTGGGACAGACGAACACTGAAGCTTTCTTT. It is translated as CSVGQTNTEAFF.

V usage is TRBV6-5 and J usage is TRBJ1-5; D is unresolved. The CDR3 loop spans 15 amino acids. Germline assignment: CDR1 MNHEY and CDR2 SVGAGI. Trimming pared 6 bases from V and 4 bases from J, leaving 16 bases between. The CDR3 loop reads CASRKTLRWNQPQHF. In DNA form, the CDR3 reads TGTGCCAGCAGGAAGACCTTGAGATGGAATCAGCCCCAGCATTTT.

The gene calls are TRBV5-1 and TRBJ2-1; 16 nucleotides line up with TRBD2. Losses at the gene ends were 4 bases for V and 4 bases for J; bases not matched to a gene: 2. Germline values: CDR1 SGHRS, CDR2 YFSETQ. The CDR3 covers 16 residues. The CDR3 sequence is CASSPGLAGGYNEQFF. The CDR3 coding sequence is TGCGCCAGCAGCCCGGGACTAGCGGGAGGGTACAATGAGCAGTTCTTC.

This clone was recorded at least ten times. This CDR3 is also generated by other DNA sequences in the sample. The chain combines TRBV6-4 with TRBJ2-1, with no clear D. Trimming stripped 0 bases from V and 3 bases from J, with 3 bases between. This CDR3 spans 13 amino acids. Germline lookup yields CDR1 MRHNA and CDR2 SNTAGT. The CDR3 bases are TGTGCCAGCAGTGACTCGGACTACAATGAGCAGTTCTTC. This sequence encodes CASSDSDYNEQFF.

Written as DNA, the CDR3 is TGCGCCAGCAGCCAATCTAAGTTGAAGAGCTCTGGAAACACCATATATTTT. This gives the protein CASSQSKLKSSGNTIYF. The V and J genes are TRBV4-1 and TRBJ1-3; D is undetermined. This CDR3 comprises 17 residues. Deletions cut 2 bases from V and 0 bases from J, with 14 bases between. Germline CDR1 and CDR2: MGHRA and YSYEKL.

The rearrangement uses TRBV25-1 and TRBJ2-3; D is undetermined. The CDR3 consists of 16 residues. Germline values: CDR1 MGHDK, CDR2 SYGVNS. Trimming cost V 1 base and J 1 base, with 12 bases left between them. DNA of the CDR3: TGTGCCAGCAGTGAATCCAGTGGATACGGCACAGATACGCAGTATTTT. It yields the protein CASSESSGYGTDTQYF. Supplemented by reference TRBV25-1 and TRBJ2-3, the full variable domain reads EADIYQTPRYLVIGTGKKITLECSQTMGHDKMYWYQQDPGMELHLIHYSYGVNSTEKGDLSSESTVSRIRTEHFPLTLESARPSHTSQYLCASSESSGYGTDTQYFGPGTRLTVL.

This clone appeared once. The chain is built from TRBV4-1 and TRBJ1-5; TRBD1 matches at 9 bases. J lost 5 bases, V lost 4 bases, and 6 bases had no gene match. Germline lookup yields CDR1 MGHRA and CDR2 YSYEKL. The CDR3 loop spans 15 amino acids. In nucleotides, the CDR3 is TGCGCCAGCAGCCGCACGGGACAGGGAGATCAGCCCCAGCATTTT. This codes for CASSRTGQGDQPQHF.

The chain has TRBV11-2 and TRBJ1-3, with no clear D. The CDR3 totals 11 residues. Germline CDR1 is SGHAT and CDR2 is FQNNGV. Deletions cut 5 bases from V and 7 bases from J, with 6 bases between. CDR3 residues: CASSPGNTIYF. CDR3 bases: TGTGCCAGCAGCCCCGGGAACACCATATATTTT.

The rearrangement uses TRBV4-1 and TRBJ1-2; D unresolved. CDR1 and CDR2 from the germline V gene are MGHRA and YSYEKL. V lost 4 bases and J lost 5, with 17 bases in between. This CDR3 spans 15 amino acids. CDR3 amino acids: CASSLEGRAGYGYTF. The CDR3 DNA reads TGCGCCAGCAGCCTAGAAGGACGCGCGGGGTATGGCTACACCTTC.

The chain is built from TRBV5-1 and TRBJ2-5; no reliable D call. In germline, CDR1 is SGHRS, CDR2 YFSETQ. This CDR3 region has 14 residues. V was shortened by 3 bases and J by 3 bases, with 12 bases between the two germline ends. The CDR3 bases are TGCGCCAGCAGCTCGATGACCGCGGAAGAGACCCAGTACTTC. Its translation is CASSSMTAEETQYF.